The subject of this entry is one TCR beta chain. Its antigen is not known. This sample is drawn from a study of OX40 agonist ivuxolimab in advanced cancers. Clones were read by immunoSEQ multiplex PCR, and TCRdb kept only the in-frame ones, dropping some. Of 50,000 to 70,000 clones in the sample, 75% to 95% were seen once. Samples of blood were obtained at baseline, on cycle 4 day 1, and on cycle 7 day 1. Trimming stripped 6 bases from V and 4 bases from J, with 18 bases between. The V gene's germline CDR1 is SEHNR and CDR2 FQNEAQ (reference sequence). The CDR3 has 15 residues. The study, taken as a whole, reports: Mean expanded clone counts were higher in CD8+ than CD4+ T cells. Low levels of normalized T-cell clonal expansion also appeared in some nonresponders. Individuals who were partial responders at 0.1-3.0 mg/kg had clonal expansion that ranked among the lowest.

This chain links TRBV7-9 with TRBJ1-1, with a possible D match to TRBD1 (6 bases). Specimen: CD4+ or CD8+ T cells sorted from blood, collected in a trial of the OX40 agonist ivuxolimab. This sequence originates from an adult with an advanced solid tumor such as melanoma, head and neck, liver or kidney cancer. CDR3 loop: CASRHQGSGGTEAFF. Here the CDR3 DNA reads TGTGCCAGCAGACACCAGGGGTCCGGGGGCACTGAAGCTTTCTTT.